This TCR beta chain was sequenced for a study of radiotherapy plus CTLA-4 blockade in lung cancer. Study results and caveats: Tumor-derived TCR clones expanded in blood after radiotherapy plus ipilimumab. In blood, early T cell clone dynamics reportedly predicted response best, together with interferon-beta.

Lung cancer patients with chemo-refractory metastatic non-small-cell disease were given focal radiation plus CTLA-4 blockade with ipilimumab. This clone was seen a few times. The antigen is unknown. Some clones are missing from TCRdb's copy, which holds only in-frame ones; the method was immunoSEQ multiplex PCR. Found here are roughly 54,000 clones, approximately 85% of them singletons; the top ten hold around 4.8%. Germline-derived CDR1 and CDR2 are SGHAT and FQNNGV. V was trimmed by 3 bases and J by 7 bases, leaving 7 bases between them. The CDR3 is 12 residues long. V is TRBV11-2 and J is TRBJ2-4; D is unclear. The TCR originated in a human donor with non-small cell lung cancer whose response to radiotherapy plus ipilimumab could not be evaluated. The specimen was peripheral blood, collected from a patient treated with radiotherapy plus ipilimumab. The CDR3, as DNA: TGTGCCAGCAGCTTTTCAACTAACATTCAGTACTTC. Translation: CASSFSTNIQYF.